This note documents a single T cell receptor beta chain sequence. Germline V CDR1 and CDR2: MDHEN, SYDVKM. V shed 6 bases and J 5 bases; nucleotides not matched to a gene: 12. The CDR3 spans 15 residues. This sample is drawn from a study of blood T cell repertoires in COVID-19. Looking at the study overall: Whether acute or convalescent, the COVID-19 samples came from the United States, Italy and Spain. Sample material is recorded as cDNA or gDNA derived from T cells, B-cell-depleted T cells, or PBMCs.

Methods used by the authors: Reference gene primer amplification gave estimated nucleated cell counts. Data came from immunoSEQ multiplex PCR; TCRdb stores just in-frame clones and leaves some out. The V and J calls and clone size are taken from that table; D and trimming were inferred from the DNA. The sample has about 300,000 clones, 85% to 90% seen once. Sequenced: peripheral blood. The chain carries TRBV28 and TRBJ2-7, with 8 bases lining up with TRBD1. This TCR derives from a human donor in a cohort sampled during active COVID-19. Written as DNA, the CDR3 is TGTGCCAGCAGGAGCCCCAGGGGGCAAGTACACGAGCAGTACTTC. Its protein is CASRSPRGQVHEQYF.